Presented here are 11 T cell receptor beta chains from one specimen sequenced in a study of human T cells and chemical hapten exposure. One entry per CDR3 protein, called by TCRdb with MiXCR from the RACE reads. Here the sample spans roughly 50,000 distinct CDR3 sequences, 9% to 10% being singletons. Time point reported: patch test 3, about 24 weeks after DPC sensitization. Treatment noted: therapeutic diphenylcyclopropenone sensitization with weekly scalp DPC. Specimen: whole blood, collected in connection with sensitization to the hapten diphenylcyclopropenone (DPC). All receptors come from a woman aged 40 to 50 with alopecia areata. Some clones in this sample may be carry-over from other donors' samples.

This clonotype was recorded at least ten times. This chain joins TRBV18 and TRBJ2-5; D remains ambiguous. The CDR3 is 12 amino acids. Germline V lookup: CDR1 KGHSH, CDR2 LQKENI. V lost 3 bases to trimming and J lost 4 bases, with 6 bases between them. CDR3 in amino acids: CASSPNGETQYF. CDR3 sequence (DNA): TGTGCCAGCTCACCCAACGGAGAGACCCAGTACTTC. Full variable domain (rest looked up from reference TRBV18 and TRBJ2-5): NAGVMQNPRHLVRRRGQEARLRCSPMKGHSHVYWYRQLPEEGLKFMVYLQKENIIDESGMPKERFSAEFPKEGPSILRIQQVVRGDSAAYFCASSPNGETQYFGPGTRLLVL.

This chain connects TRBV7-2 to TRBJ2-1; 7 nucleotides align to TRBD2. The CDR3 covers 15 residues. J gave up 5 bases and V 5 bases, and 9 bases lay outside the gene matches. CDR1 and CDR2 (germline): SGHTA, FQGNSA. CDR3 protein: CASSPGLGPNNEQFF. The DNA of the CDR3 is TGTGCCAGCAGCCCAGGACTAGGTCCCAACAATGAGCAGTTCTTC. Together with reference TRBV7-2 and TRBJ2-1, the CDR3 gives the full variable domain: GAGVSQSPSNKVTEKGKDVELRCDPISGHTALYWYRQSLGQGLEFLIYFQGNSAPDKSGLPSDRFSAERTGGSVSTLTIQRTQQEDSAVYLCASSPGLGPNNEQFFGPGTRLTVL.

The chain joins TRBV12-3 or TRBV12-4 to TRBJ2-7; TRBD1 aligns across 8 bases. V gave up 6 bases and J gave up 6 bases; unmatched junction bases: 13. This CDR3 spans 15 amino acids. The CDR3: CASSSAGTGYFEQYF. Written as DNA, the CDR3 is TGTGCCAGCAGCTCCGCCGGGACAGGCTACTTCGAGCAGTACTTC.

The rearrangement links TRBV27 to TRBJ2-7; 11 nucleotides agree with TRBD1. The trim removed 4 bases at V and 6 bases at J, leaving 8 bases unmatched. The germline V gene encodes CDR1 MNHEY and CDR2 SMNVEV (reference sequence). The CDR3 is made up of 15 amino acids. This CDR3 reads CASSSRDRGFGEQYF. CDR3 nucleotides: TGTGCCAGCAGTTCTCGGGACAGGGGGTTTGGCGAGCAGTACTTC.

In its sample, this clonotype is medium-sized. This sequence joins TRBV27 and TRBJ2-2; 8 bases fit TRBD1. The germline V gene has CDR1 MNHEY and CDR2 SMNVEV (reference sequence). V dropped 5 bases and J dropped 6; count of bases not matched to a gene: 5. The CDR3 spans 14 residues. CDR3 region: CASSPEGQAGELFF. CDR3 in DNA: TGTGCCAGCAGTCCCGAGGGACAGGCCGGGGAGCTGTTTTTT.

This rearrangement joins TRBV6-1 to TRBJ1-1; D may be TRBD1 (6 bases). The CDR3 covers 14 residues. V lost 4 bases to trimming and J lost 2 bases, with 11 bases between them. Germline CDR1 is MNHNS and CDR2 is SASEGT. CDR3 sequence reads: CASSATGFNTEAFF. CDR3 sequence (DNA): TGTGCCAGCAGTGCCACAGGGTTTAACACTGAAGCTTTCTTT.

This clonotype was counted ten times or more. One junction end disagrees with the germline gene, perhaps due to a read error. The genes are TRBV7-2 and TRBJ2-5; D call uncertain. Germline CDR1 is SGHTA and CDR2 is FQGNSA. This CDR3 is 14 amino acids long. For the CDR3, the DNA is TGTGCCAGCACCCCGAGAGGCCTCCAAAAGACCCAGTACTTC. It encodes CASTPRGLQKTQYF.

There are many counts of this clonotype. The V and J genes are TRBV4-1 and TRBJ2-7, with D perhaps TRBD1 or TRBD2 (5 bases each). Trimming removed 4 bases from V and 2 bases from J, with 9 bases in between. Germline V lookup: CDR1 MGHRA, CDR2 YSYEKL. CDR3 length: 13 residues. The CDR3 spells CASSRGATYEQYF. Written as DNA, the CDR3 is TGCGCCAGCAGCCGAGGGGCCACCTACGAGCAGTACTTC.

This clonotype was observed at least ten times. CDR3 coding DNA: TGTGCCAGCAGCCATCCCATCGGGCGGCGATACGAGCAGTACTTC. Its protein product is CASSHPIGRRYEQYF. The rearrangement uses TRBV3-1 and TRBJ2-7; no clear D. Trimming left V 3 bases short and J 4 bases short, with 16 bases between. Germline-derived CDR1 and CDR2 are LGHDT and YNNKEL (reference sequence). CDR3 length: 15 residues.

The chain combines TRBV11-2 with TRBJ2-7; D is perhaps TRBD2 (6 bases). Deletions cut 4 bases from V and 4 bases from J, with 14 bases between. The CDR3 length is 14 residues. Germline-derived CDR1 and CDR2 are SGHAT and FQNNGV. The CDR3 reads CASSSGLFRYEQYF. The DNA of the CDR3 is TGTGCCAGCAGCTCGGGACTCTTCAGGTACGAGCAGTACTTC.

The chain joins TRBV9 to TRBJ1-2, with a weak D call TRBD1 (5 bases). CDR1 is SGDLS and CDR2 is YYNGEE in the germline V gene. With 6 bases removed from V and 6 bases from J, the gap between germline ends came to 18 bases. This CDR3 is built from 14 residues. The CDR3 nucleotides read TGTGCCAGCACTCCAGGGTCCACTTTGAATGGCTACACCTTC. Amino acids: CASTPGSTLNGYTF.